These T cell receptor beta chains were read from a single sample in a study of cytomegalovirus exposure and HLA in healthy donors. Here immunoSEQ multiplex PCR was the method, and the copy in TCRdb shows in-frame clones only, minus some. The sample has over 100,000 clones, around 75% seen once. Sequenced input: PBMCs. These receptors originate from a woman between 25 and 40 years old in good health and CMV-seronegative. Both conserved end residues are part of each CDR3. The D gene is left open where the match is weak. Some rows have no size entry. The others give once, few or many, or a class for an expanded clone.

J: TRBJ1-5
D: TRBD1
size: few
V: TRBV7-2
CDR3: CASSLGTGRSNQPQHF
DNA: TGTGCCAGCAGCCTCGGGACAGGGCGCAGCAATCAGCCCCAGCATTTT

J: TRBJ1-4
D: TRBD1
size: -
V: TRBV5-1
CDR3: CASSLGPGGLGSEKLFF
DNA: TGCGCCAGCAGCTTGGGTCCAGGGGGCCTGGGGAGTGAAAAACTGTTTTTT

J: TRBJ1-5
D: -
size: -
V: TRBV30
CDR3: CAWSSLSNQPQHF
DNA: TGTGCCTGGAGTTCACTTAGCAATCAGCCCCAGCATTTT

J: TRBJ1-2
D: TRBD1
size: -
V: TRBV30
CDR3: CAWSDTGVYGYTF
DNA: TGTGCCTGGAGTGACACAGGGGTATATGGCTACACCTTC

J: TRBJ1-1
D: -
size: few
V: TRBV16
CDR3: CASSQPRTEAFF
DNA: TGTGCCAGCAGCCAACCCCGGACAGAAGCTTTCTTT

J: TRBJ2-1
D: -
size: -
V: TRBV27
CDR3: CASSYFDRSDEQFF
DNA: TGTGCCAGCAGTTATTTTGACCGCAGCGATGAGCAGTTCTTC

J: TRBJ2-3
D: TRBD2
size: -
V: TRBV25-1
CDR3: CASSESGGISTDTQYF
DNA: TGTGCCAGCAGTGAATCGGGGGGGATAAGCACAGATACGCAGTATTTT

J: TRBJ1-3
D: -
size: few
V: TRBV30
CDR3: CAWSEGSHSGNTIYF
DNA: TGTGCCTGGAGTGAGGGGTCTCACTCTGGAAACACCATATATTTT

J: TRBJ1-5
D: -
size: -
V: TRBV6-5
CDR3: CASSSQGSGNQPQHF
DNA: TGTGCCAGCAGTTCCCAGGGTTCGGGCAATCAGCCCCAGCATTTT

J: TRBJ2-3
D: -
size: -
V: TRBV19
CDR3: CASIEQNTDTQYF
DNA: TGTGCCAGTATTGAACAGAACACAGATACGCAGTATTTT

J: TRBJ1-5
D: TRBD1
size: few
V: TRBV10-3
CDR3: CAISEFLGQGDQPQHF
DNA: TGTGCCATCAGTGAGTTCTTAGGACAGGGGGACCAGCCCCAGCATTTT

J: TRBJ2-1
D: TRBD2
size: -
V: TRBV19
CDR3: CASATGTSMGRVQFF
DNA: TGTGCCAGTGCGACAGGGACTAGCATGGGTAGAGTGCAGTTCTTC

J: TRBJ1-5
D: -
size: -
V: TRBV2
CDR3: CASSSVRGNQPQHF
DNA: TGTGCCAGCAGTTCGGTCCGGGGCAATCAGCCCCAGCATTTT

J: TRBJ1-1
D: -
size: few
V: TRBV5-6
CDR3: CASLAGFNTEAFF
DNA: TGTGCCAGCTTGGCCGGGTTTAACACTGAAGCTTTCTTT

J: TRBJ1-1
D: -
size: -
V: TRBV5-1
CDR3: CASSLERSTEAFF
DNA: TGCGCCAGCAGCTTGGAAAGGAGTACTGAAGCTTTCTTT

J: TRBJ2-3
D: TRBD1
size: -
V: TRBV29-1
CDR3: CSFWTGGTDTQYF
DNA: TGCAGCTTTTGGACAGGGGGCACAGATACGCAGTATTTT

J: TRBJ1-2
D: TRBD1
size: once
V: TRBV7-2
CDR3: CASSIGQGGQANYGYTF
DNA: TGTGCCAGCAGCATAGGACAGGGGGGCCAAGCTAACTATGGCTACACCTTC

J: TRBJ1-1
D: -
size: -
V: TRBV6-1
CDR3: CASRVFGAEAFF
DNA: TGTGCCAGCAGGGTGTTCGGGGCTGAAGCTTTCTTT

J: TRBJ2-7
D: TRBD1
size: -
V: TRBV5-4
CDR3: CASSWGTAIYEQYF
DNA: TGTGCCAGCAGTTGGGGGACAGCTATCTACGAGCAGTACTTC

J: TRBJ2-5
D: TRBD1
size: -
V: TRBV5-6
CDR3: CASSLALQGTVETQYF
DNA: TGTGCCAGCAGCTTAGCCCTACAGGGGACCGTGGAGACCCAGTACTTC

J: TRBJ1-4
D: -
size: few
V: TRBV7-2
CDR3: CASSLTGLDEKLFF
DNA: TGTGCCAGCAGCTTGACAGGTTTGGATGAAAAACTGTTTTTT

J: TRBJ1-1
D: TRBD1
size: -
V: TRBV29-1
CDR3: CSVGDSPEAFF
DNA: TGCAGCGTTGGGGACAGCCCTGAAGCTTTCTTT

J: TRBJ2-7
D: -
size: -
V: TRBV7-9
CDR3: CASSPRLTSYEQYF
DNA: TGTGCCAGCAGCCCCCGACTAACTTCCTACGAGCAGTACTTC

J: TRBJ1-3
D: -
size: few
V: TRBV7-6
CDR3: CASSLAAQGRDSGNTIYF
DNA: TGTGCCAGCAGCTTAGCGGCGCAGGGGCGAGACTCTGGAAACACCATATATTTT

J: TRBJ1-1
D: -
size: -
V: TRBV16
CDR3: CASSQSPGIEAFF
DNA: TGTGCCAGCAGCCAATCCCCCGGGATCGAAGCTTTCTTT

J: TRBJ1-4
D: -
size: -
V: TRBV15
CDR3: CATSRVSGDNEKLFF
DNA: TGTGCCACCAGCAGGGTTTCGGGTGATAATGAAAAACTGTTTTTT

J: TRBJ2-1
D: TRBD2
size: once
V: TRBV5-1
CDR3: CASSLASSGYNEQFF
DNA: TGCGCCAGCAGCTTGGCGTCTAGCGGTTACAATGAGCAGTTCTTC

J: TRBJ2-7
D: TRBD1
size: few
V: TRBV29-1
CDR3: CSVGDRAPYEQYF
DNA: TGCAGCGTGGGGGACAGGGCACCCTACGAGCAGTACTTC

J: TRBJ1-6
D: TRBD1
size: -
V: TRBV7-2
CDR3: CASSLQGAQNSPLHF
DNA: TGTGCCAGCAGCTTACAGGGGGCTCAGAATTCACCCCTCCACTTT

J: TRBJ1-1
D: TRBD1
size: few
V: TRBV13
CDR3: CASSLNDRGTEAFF
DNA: TGTGCCAGCAGCTTAAACGACAGGGGAACTGAAGCTTTCTTT

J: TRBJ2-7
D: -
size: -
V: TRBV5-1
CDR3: CASSLEVPAYEQYF
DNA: TGCGCCAGCAGCTTGGAAGTGCCGGCCTACGAGCAGTACTTC

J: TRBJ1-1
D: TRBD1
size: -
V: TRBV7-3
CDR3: CASSSGTGENTEAFF
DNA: TGTGCCAGCAGCTCAGGGACAGGGGAGAACACTGAAGCTTTCTTT

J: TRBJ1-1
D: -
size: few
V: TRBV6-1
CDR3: CATSEKEEGTEAFF
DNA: TGTGCCACCTCCGAAAAGGAGGAGGGGACTGAAGCTTTCTTT

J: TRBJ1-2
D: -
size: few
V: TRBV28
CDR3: CASSLWTANYGYTF
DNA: TGTGCCAGCAGTTTATGGACAGCTAACTATGGCTACACCTTC

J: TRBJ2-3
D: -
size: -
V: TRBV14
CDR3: CASSWTVGDTQYF
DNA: TGTGCCAGCAGCTGGACTGTTGGAGATACGCAGTATTTT

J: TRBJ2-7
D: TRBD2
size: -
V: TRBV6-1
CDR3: CASRGGTSGGYEQYF
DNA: TGTGCCAGCAGGGGGGGGACTAGCGGAGGTTACGAGCAGTACTTC

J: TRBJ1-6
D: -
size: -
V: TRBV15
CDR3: CATSRSTVRSSPLHF
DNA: TGTGCCACCAGCCGATCGACCGTTCGGAGTTCACCCCTCCACTTT

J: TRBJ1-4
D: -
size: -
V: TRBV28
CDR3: CASTLNEKLFF
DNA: TGTGCCAGCACCCTCAATGAAAAACTGTTTTTT

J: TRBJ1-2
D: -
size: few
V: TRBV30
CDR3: CAWSVQETDYGYTF
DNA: TGTGCCTGGAGTGTACAGGAGACAGACTATGGCTACACCTTC

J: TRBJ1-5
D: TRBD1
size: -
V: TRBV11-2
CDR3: CASSPLVRTGVGQPQHF
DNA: TGTGCCAGCAGCCCCCTCGTCCGGACAGGGGTAGGCCAGCCCCAGCATTTT

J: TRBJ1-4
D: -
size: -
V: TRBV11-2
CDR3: CASSFRTDDEKLFF
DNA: TGTGCCAGCAGCTTCCGGACAGACGATGAAAAACTGTTTTTT

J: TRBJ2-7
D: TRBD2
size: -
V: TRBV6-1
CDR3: CASSGLASVRHEQYF
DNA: TGTGCCAGCAGCGGACTAGCGTCCGTGAGACACGAGCAGTACTTC

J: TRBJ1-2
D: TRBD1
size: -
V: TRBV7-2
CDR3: CASSLDRVKGYTF
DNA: TGTGCCAGCAGCTTGGACAGGGTCAAAGGCTACACCTTC

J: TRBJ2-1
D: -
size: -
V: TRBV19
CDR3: CASSIDPLRDFSSYNEQFF
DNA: TGTGCCAGTAGTATAGATCCCCTCAGGGACTTTAGCTCCTACAATGAGCAGTTCTTC

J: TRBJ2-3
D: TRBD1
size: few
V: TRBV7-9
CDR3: CASSSTRQGIDTQYF
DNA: TGTGCCAGCAGCTCTACGAGACAGGGGATAGATACGCAGTATTTT

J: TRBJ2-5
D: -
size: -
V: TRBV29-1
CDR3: CSVEYPQTTTQYF
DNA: TGCAGCGTTGAATACCCTCAGACTACCACCCAGTACTTC

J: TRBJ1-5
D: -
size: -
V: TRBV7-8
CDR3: CASSFLPGVGNQPQHF
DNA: TGTGCCAGCAGCTTCCTCCCGGGGGTGGGCAATCAGCCCCAGCATTTT

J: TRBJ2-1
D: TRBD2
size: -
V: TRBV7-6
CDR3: CASSLFGTSGTYNEQFF
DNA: TGTGCCAGCAGTCTGTTCGGGACTAGCGGAACCTACAATGAGCAGTTCTTC

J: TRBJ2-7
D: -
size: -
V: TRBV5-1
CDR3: CASSLDGGGFEQYF
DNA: TGCGCCAGCAGCTTGGATGGGGGAGGTTTCGAGCAGTACTTC

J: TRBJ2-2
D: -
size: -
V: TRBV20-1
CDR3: CSAKGAGELFF
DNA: TGCAGTGCTAAGGGGGCCGGGGAGCTGTTTTTT

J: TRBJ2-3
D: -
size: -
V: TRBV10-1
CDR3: CASSGLEEWVSTDTQYF
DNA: TGCGCCAGCAGTGGTCTCGAGGAGTGGGTCTCGACAGATACGCAGTATTTT

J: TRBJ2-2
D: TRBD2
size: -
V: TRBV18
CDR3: CASSTNSGDTGELFF
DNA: TGTGCCAGCTCTACGAATAGCGGGGACACCGGGGAGCTGTTTTTT

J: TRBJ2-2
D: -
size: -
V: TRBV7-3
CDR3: CASSLTFGGGALTGELFF
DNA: TGTGCCAGCAGCTTAACCTTCGGAGGGGGGGCATTGACCGGGGAGCTGTTTTTT